This T cell receptor beta chain was recovered during a study of blood T cell repertoires in COVID-19. TCRdb keeps only in-frame clones here, not all; method: immunoSEQ multiplex PCR. Among some 190,000 clones, approximately 90% were seen once, and the ten largest hold 1.1%. The CDR3 sequence is 14 residues long. The ends were cut back, 5 bases at V and 2 bases at J, with 11 bases in the middle. CDR1 and CDR2 from the germline V gene are SGHRS and YFSETQ. This sequence originates from a man under 40 with acute or convalescent COVID-19. The sample comprised peripheral blood. This chain uses TRBV5-1 with TRBJ2-1, with D possibly being TRBD1 (5 bases). CDR3 in DNA: TGCGCCAGCAGAAAAGACAGTACCTACAATGAGCAGTTCTTC. Residues: CASRKDSTYNEQFF.